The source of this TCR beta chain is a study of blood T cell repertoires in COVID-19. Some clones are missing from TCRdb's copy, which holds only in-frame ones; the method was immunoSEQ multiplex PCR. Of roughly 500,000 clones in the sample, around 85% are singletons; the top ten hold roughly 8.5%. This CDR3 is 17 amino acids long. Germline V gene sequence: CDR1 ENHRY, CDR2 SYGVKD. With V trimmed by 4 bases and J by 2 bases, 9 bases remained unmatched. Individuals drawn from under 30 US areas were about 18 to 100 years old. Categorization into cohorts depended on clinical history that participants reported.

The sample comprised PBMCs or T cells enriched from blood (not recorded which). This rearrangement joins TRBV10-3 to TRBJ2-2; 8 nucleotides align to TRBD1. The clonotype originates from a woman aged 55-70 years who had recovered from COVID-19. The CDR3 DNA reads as TGTGCCATCAGTGGAACGACAGGGGTGGGAAACACCGGGGAGCTGTTTTTT. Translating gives CAISGTTGVGNTGELFF.